A single sample is the source of the 31 T cell receptor beta chains below, sequenced in a study of OX40 agonist ivuxolimab in advanced cancers. The repertoire was sequenced with immunoSEQ multiplex PCR; TCRdb's copy has only in-frame clones and lacks some. The sample gives around 76,000 clones, 70% to 90% of which show up once; over 4.5% is in the top ten. Sequences were derived from CD4+ or CD8+ T cells sorted from blood, sampled in a trial of the OX40 agonist ivuxolimab. The source is an adult with an advanced solid tumor such as melanoma, head and neck, liver or kidney cancer.

A few counts support this clone. The V gene is TRBV27, the J gene TRBJ2-1, with 11 nucleotides matching TRBD2. CDR3 length: 14 residues. After removal of 5 bases from V and 4 bases from J, the junction contained 1 base not matched to a gene. CDR1 and CDR2 from the germline V gene are MNHEY and SMNVEV (reference sequence). This chain's CDR3 is CASSGLAGYNEQFF. CDR3 nucleotide sequence: TGTGCCAGCAGTGGACTAGCGGGTTACAATGAGCAGTTCTTC.

The gene calls are TRBV14 and TRBJ2-7; D remains ambiguous. V lost 5 bases, J lost 2 bases, and 16 bases lay in between. The CDR3 runs to 15 residues. Germline V gene data show CDR1 as SGHDN and CDR2 as FVKESK. CDR3 nucleotide sequence: TGTGCCAGCAGCTTAGGGCCCCTCAAGGCCTACGAGCAGTACGTC. Translation gives CASSLGPLKAYEQYV.

The chain links TRBV7-2 to TRBJ1-2; D not certain. The germline V gene has CDR1 SGHTA and CDR2 FQGNSA. Trimming removed 1 base at V and 8 bases at J, with 8 bases between. The CDR3 consists of 12 residues. The CDR3 sequence: CASSLDRAGYTF. The CDR3 DNA follows: TGTGCCAGCAGCTTAGATAGGGCAGGCTACACCTTC. Full variable domain (missing parts from reference TRBV7-2 and TRBJ1-2): GAGVSQSPSNKVTEKGKDVELRCDPISGHTALYWYRQSLGQGLEFLIYFQGNSAPDKSGLPSDRFSAERTGGSVSTLTIQRTQQEDSAVYLCASSLDRAGYTFGSGTRLTVV.

The chain recombines TRBV28 with TRBJ2-7; the D gene could be TRBD1 or TRBD2 (6 bases each). CDR3 size: 17 residues. With 1 base removed from V and 3 bases from J, the gap between germline ends came to 19 bases. Germline CDR1 and CDR2: MDHEN and SYDVKM. DNA for the CDR3: TGTGCCAGCAGTTTATTAGGGGGACTGGCTCAGAACTACGAGCAGTACTTC. Amino acid sequence: CASSLLGGLAQNYEQYF.

The chain has TRBV4-1 and TRBJ1-2; D call uncertain. This CDR3 contains 14 residues. Germline CDR1 is MGHRA and CDR2 is YSYEKL. Trimming shortened V by 1 base and J by 4 bases, and 10 bases separated the two germline ends. The CDR3 DNA follows: TGCGCCAGCAGCCAAGCCGACGGGCTCTATGGCTACACCTTC. This encodes CASSQADGLYGYTF.

This rearrangement joins TRBV11-3 to TRBJ2-4, with TRBD2 matching 7 bases. V gave up 5 bases and J gave up 0 bases; unmatched junction bases: 10. CDR1 and CDR2 (germline): SGHNT, YENEEA. The CDR3 has 17 residues. The CDR3 sequence is CASSLRVGGGAKNIQYF. As DNA, the CDR3 is TGTGCCAGCAGCCTCCGGGTTGGGGGGGGAGCCAAAAACATTCAGTACTTC.

The chain combines TRBV7-9 with TRBJ2-1, with 8 bases matching TRBD2. V lost 4 bases and J lost 4; bases outside the gene matches: 6. From germline, CDR1 is SEHNR and CDR2 FQNEAQ (reference sequence). This CDR3 comprises 15 residues. CDR3 residues: CASSSRSGGYNEQFF. For the CDR3, the DNA is TGTGCCAGCAGCTCACGAAGCGGGGGATACAATGAGCAGTTCTTC.

The chain joins TRBV28 to TRBJ1-2; a weak D match, TRBD1 (6 bases). Trimming removed 3 bases at V and 4 bases at J, with 9 bases between. The length of the CDR3 is 13 residues. CDR1 is MDHEN, CDR2 SYDVKM, per germline. The CDR3 loop is CASSFGQSYGYTF. CDR3 DNA: TGTGCCAGCAGTTTCGGACAGTCCTATGGCTACACCTTC.

This sequence joins TRBV5-8 and TRBJ2-1; TRBD2 agrees at 11 bases. Germline V gives CDR1 SGHTS, CDR2 YDEGEE. The junction had 1 base not matched to a gene; V was cut back by 3 bases and J by 2 bases. The length of the CDR3 is 15 residues. CDR3 nucleotides: TGTGCCAGCAGCTCGACTAGCGGGACCTACAATGAGCAGTTCTTC. It translates to CASSSTSGTYNEQFF.

The chain joins TRBV28 to TRBJ2-3; weak D call: TRBD1 (6 bases). CDR3 size: 15 residues. Trimming removed 3 bases from V and 0 bases from J, with 10 bases in between. CDR1 is MDHEN, CDR2 SYDVKM, per germline. The CDR3 reads CASSFAGASTDTQYF. The CDR3, as DNA: TGTGCCAGCAGTTTTGCAGGGGCTAGCACAGATACGCAGTATTTT.

The chain uses TRBV28 and TRBJ1-4; D possibly corresponds to TRBD1 (6 bases). The V and J ends lost 2 bases and 8 bases respectively, with 12 bases between them. The CDR3 loop spans 14 amino acids. The V gene's germline CDR1 is MDHEN and CDR2 SYDVKM. CDR3 bases: TGTGCCAGCAGTTTACAGGGGCTCGGAGAAAAACTGTTTTTT. Translation gives CASSLQGLGEKLFF.

The CDR3 DNA reads TGTGCCAGCAGCTTCGGGCAGGGTCGGGGGCGTCTAAACGAGCAGTACGTC. Protein sequence: CASSFGQGRGRLNEQYV. V usage is TRBV7-8 and J usage is TRBJ2-7, with D perhaps matching TRBD1 or TRBD2 (6 bases each). V gave up 3 bases and J gave up 5 bases, with 23 bases separating them. The CDR3 is made up of 17 amino acids. The germline CDR1 and CDR2 sequences are SGHVS and FQNEAQ.

The J gene is TRBJ2-3, the V gene TRBV19; D remains ambiguous. This CDR3 has 16 amino acids. Trimming removed 1 base at V and 1 base at J, with 12 bases between. Germline CDR1 LNHDA, CDR2 SQIVND (reference sequence). The CDR3 DNA follows: TGTGCCAGTAGTATAGGACCGGGCGGCGGCACAGATACGCAGTATTTT. Encoded protein: CASSIGPGGGTDTQYF.

In regard to this clone: One end of the junction fails to match germline, which may point to a read error. The genes are TRBV10-2 and TRBJ1-1; 7 bases map to TRBD1. From germline, CDR1 is WSHSY and CDR2 SAAADI. The length of the CDR3 is 18 residues. The CDR3 region is CASSSGTVLGGLKTEAFF. The CDR3 nucleotides are TGCGCCAGCAGTTCCGGGACAGTCCTAGGGGGCCTGAAGACTGAAGCTTTCTTT.

The CDR3 sequence is CASSSQTGHWGYTF. CDR3 in DNA: TGTGCCAGCAGTTCCCAGACAGGTCATTGGGGCTACACCTTC. V is TRBV6-9 and J is TRBJ1-2; tentatively, D is TRBD1 (6 bases). Trimming removed 4 bases at V and 8 bases at J, with 17 bases between. CDR3 length: 14 amino acids. The V gene's germline CDR1 is MNHGY and CDR2 SVAAGI.

V gene TRBV6-6 combines with J gene TRBJ2-3; no clear D gene. Germline V CDR1 and CDR2: MNHNY, SVGAGI (reference sequence). The CDR3 is made up of 13 amino acids. The germline V and J ends were trimmed by 0 bases and 10 bases, with 11 bases remaining between them. The CDR3 DNA reads TGTGCCAGCAGTTACTCCGGCGTATCGCCGCAGTATTTT. Protein sequence: CASSYSGVSPQYF.

This chain links TRBV28 with TRBJ1-3, with 11 bases identical to TRBD1. V trimming: 2 bases; J trimming: 3 bases; junction bases outside the gene matches: 3. The CDR3 covers 16 residues. Germline V gene sequence: CDR1 MDHEN, CDR2 SYDVKM. The CDR3 region has the DNA TGTGCCAGCAGTTTACTGGGACAGGGGGTTGGAAACACCATATATTTT. Protein product: CASSLLGQGVGNTIYF.

This clone was detected a few times. The chain joins TRBV27 to TRBJ2-2; D not resolved. Trimming stripped 5 bases from V and 2 bases from J, with 9 bases between. The CDR3 consists of 14 residues. CDR1 MNHEY and CDR2 SMNVEV come from the germline V gene (reference sequence). CDR3 sequence: CASSPLGNTGELFF. As DNA, the CDR3 is TGTGCCAGCAGTCCCTTAGGTAACACCGGGGAGCTGTTTTTT.

This clone was seen only once. V and J are TRBV5-4 and TRBJ1-4, with D possibly TRBD1 on 6 matching bases. Germline CDR1 reads SGHNT; CDR2 reads YYREEE (reference sequence). Trimming cost V 1 base and J 4 bases, with 17 bases left between them. This CDR3 spans 17 amino acids. The CDR3 region is CASSLNWTVTRNEKLFF. CDR3 nucleotide sequence: TGTGCCAGCAGCTTGAACTGGACAGTAACTCGTAATGAAAAACTGTTTTTT.

The J gene is TRBJ2-3, the V gene TRBV27; no firm D call. This CDR3 comprises 12 residues. Germline values: CDR1 MNHEY, CDR2 SMNVEV (reference sequence). V was pared by 5 bases and J by 1 base, with 4 bases between. The CDR3 here is CASSPRTDTQYF. CDR3 DNA: TGTGCCAGCAGTCCTCGCACAGATACGCAGTATTTT.

This clone was observed a few times. This chain links TRBV28 with TRBJ1-5; TRBD1 matches at 10 bases. CDR3 length: 16 residues. CDR1 and CDR2 from the germline V gene are MDHEN and SYDVKM. V lost 6 bases and J lost 0; bases outside the gene matches: 5. The CDR3 loop reads CASRGQGSPSNQPQHF. The CDR3, as DNA: TGTGCCAGCAGGGGACAGGGGTCGCCTAGCAATCAGCCCCAGCATTTT.

CDR3 loop: CASSQRHPNTGELFF. In DNA, the CDR3 is TGTGCCAGCAGCCAAAGACACCCGAACACCGGGGAGCTGTTTTTT. This chain uses TRBV14 with TRBJ2-2; D not certain. The CDR3 has 15 residues. Germline CDR1 SGHDN, CDR2 FVKESK. V was clipped by 2 bases and J by 0 bases, with 7 bases between them.

The V and J genes are TRBV27 and TRBJ2-5; D remains ambiguous. The CDR3 extends over 13 amino acids. The germline V and J ends were trimmed by 3 bases and 6 bases, with 11 bases remaining between them. CDR1 is MNHEY and CDR2 is SMNVEV in the germline V gene (reference sequence). The CDR3 here is CASSLNSRKTQYF. CDR3 nucleotide sequence: TGTGCCAGCAGTTTGAACAGTCGTAAGACCCAGTACTTC.

A few counts support this clone. V is TRBV5-8 and J is TRBJ1-6; D might be TRBD1 (5 bases). This CDR3 is 15 amino acids long. Trimming took 2 bases from V and 6 from J, leaving 12 bases between them. The germline V gene has CDR1 SGHTS and CDR2 YDEGEE. The CDR3 loop is CASSFEGRPNSPLHF. CDR3 nucleotide sequence: TGTGCCAGCAGCTTTGAGGGACGGCCTAATTCACCCCTCCACTTT.

The V gene is TRBV27, the J gene TRBJ2-7, with 7 bases lining up with TRBD1. Germline CDR1 is MNHEY and CDR2 is SMNVEV (reference sequence). V gave up 4 bases and J gave up 5 bases; unmatched junction bases: 8. This CDR3 region has 14 residues. CDR3 region: CASSSRDSFHEQYF. The CDR3 nucleotides read TGTGCCAGCAGTTCACGGGACAGCTTCCACGAGCAGTACTTC.

This clone was recorded once. The chain links TRBV19 to TRBJ2-7; D tentatively fits TRBD1 or TRBD2 (5 bases each). V was clipped by 2 bases and J by 1 base, with 15 bases between them. The germline gives CDR1 LNHDA, CDR2 SQIVND (reference sequence). There are 16 residues in the CDR3. The CDR3 DNA follows: TGTGCCAGTAGTATAAGAGCCGGGACGGGGTCCTACGAGCAGTACTTC. This gives the protein CASSIRAGTGSYEQYF.

This clone was counted a single time. The chain is built from TRBV7-2 and TRBJ2-7; no definite D call. Germline values: CDR1 SGHTA, CDR2 FQGNSA. The V and J ends lost 1 base and 0 bases respectively, with 4 bases between them. This CDR3 comprises 13 residues. The CDR3 loop is CASSLDSSYEQYV. The CDR3 nucleotides read TGTGCCAGCAGCTTAGACAGCTCCTACGAGCAGTACGTC.

The CDR3 sequence is CAIRGPGTDTQYF. The CDR3 nucleotides are TGTGCCATCAGGGGCCCAGGCACAGATACGCAGTATTTT. The chain combines TRBV10-3 with TRBJ2-3, with D unclear. Per the germline V gene, CDR1 is ENHRY and CDR2 is SYGVKD. CDR3 length: 13 amino acids. Trimming shortened V by 6 bases and J by 1 base, and 8 bases separated the two germline ends.

V usage is TRBV9 and J usage is TRBJ1-5, with TRBD1 as a possible D gene (6 bases). From germline, CDR1 is SGDLS and CDR2 YYNGEE. This CDR3 is built from 15 residues. Trimming stripped 10 bases from V and 6 bases from J, with 23 bases between. Written as DNA, the CDR3 is TGTGCCCGCCGCGTAGGGGGGGGGCTTGGTCAGCCCCAGCATTTT. Translated, it gives CARRVGGGLGQPQHF. The variable domain in full, completed from reference TRBV9 and TRBJ1-5, reads DSGVTQTPKHLITATGQRVTLRCSPRSGDLSVYWYQQSLDQGLQFLIQYYNGEERAKGNILERFSAQQFPDLHSELNLSSLELGDSALYFCARRVGGGLGQPQHFGDGTRLSIL.

The J gene is TRBJ1-1, the V gene TRBV28; TRBD1 is a possible D gene (6 bases). CDR3 size: 16 residues. Germline loops: CDR1 MDHEN, CDR2 SYDVKM. V dropped 8 bases and J dropped 1 base, with 20 bases sitting between them. CDR3 in amino acids: CASRGRGASGNTEAFF. Written as DNA, the CDR3 is TGTGCCAGCCGGGGCCGGGGGGCGAGTGGGAACACTGAAGCTTTCTTT.

The chain couples TRBV9 to TRBJ2-3; 10 bases line up with TRBD2. The CDR3 length is 17 residues. The germline CDR1 and CDR2 sequences are SGDLS and YYNGEE. J gave up 5 bases and V 0 bases, and 9 bases lay outside the gene matches. The CDR3 spells CASSVGTAGGRGDTQYF. The CDR3 DNA is TGTGCCAGCAGCGTAGGGACAGCGGGAGGGCGCGGAGATACGCAGTATTTT.